Listed below are T cell receptor beta chains from one sample, sequenced in a study of T cell repertoires in cytomegalovirus infection. In TCRdb, the reads were re-called with MiXCR into one record per CDR3 protein. The table has around 440,000 distinct CDR3 sequences, about 11% seen once. Specimen: PBMCs. These receptors were collected from a human donor in good health (CMV status not recorded). Some clones in this sample may be carry-over from other donors' samples. Both conserved end residues are part of each CDR3. D genes are given only for firm matches. Expanded clones get a size class; other rows say once, few or many, or leave the size out.

abundance | j_gene | v_gene | d_gene | CDR3nt | CDR3aa
many | TRBJ1-2 | TRBV12-3/TRBV12-4 | NA | TGTGCCAGCAGTTTAGGAAACGGAGGGGGCTATGGCTACACCTTC | CASSLGNGGGYGYTF
many | TRBJ2-3 | TRBV7-6 | NA | TGTGCCAGCTCTCCTGCGACGGTACAAGGGGATACGCAGTATTTT | CASSPATVQGDTQYF
many | TRBJ1-5 | TRBV2 | NA | TGTGCCAGCAGAGAAGGACCCGCTAAACCCCAGCATTTT | CASREGPAKPQHF
few | TRBJ1-5 | TRBV12-3/TRBV12-4 | TRBD1 | TGTGCCAGCAAAATACAGGGGGGACAGGGCAATCAGCCCCAGCATTTT | CASKIQGGQGNQPQHF
once | TRBJ2-7 | TRBV28 | TRBD2 | TGTGCCAGCAGTCCGGGGGGGGGGATTTACGAGCAGTGCTTC | CASSPGGGIYEQCF
many | TRBJ2-1 | TRBV5-1 | NA | TGCGCCAGCAGCTCGGCCCTGGCGGAGGATGAGCAGTTCTTC | CASSSALAEDEQFF
NA | TRBJ2-5 | TRBV19 | NA | TGTGTCAGTATGGGACTTCCGGGGGAGACCCAGTACTTC | CVSMGLPGETQYF
many | TRBJ2-1 | TRBV7-9 | TRBD1 | TGTGCCAGCAGCTTAGTACAGGGGTCCATCTCCTACAATGAGCAGTTCTTC | CASSLVQGSISYNEQFF
few | TRBJ2-1 | TRBV28 | TRBD2 | TGTGCCAGCGGCCTCGAGAGGCTAGCGGGAGACGAGCAGTTCTTC | CASGLERLAGDEQFF
many | TRBJ1-2 | TRBV7-2 | NA | TGTGCCAGCAGCAACCGGGACTTTACTAACTATGGCTACACCTTC | CASSNRDFTNYGYTF
many | TRBJ2-1 | TRBV7-6 | NA | TGTGCCAGCAGCTTAGCGGGACGAGGGGCCTACAATGAGCAGTTCTTC | CASSLAGRGAYNEQFF
many | TRBJ2-2 | TRBV6-5 | NA | TGTGCCAGCAGCTACTCGCCTAGCGCATACACCGGGGAGCTGTTTTTT | CASSYSPSAYTGELFF
many | TRBJ1-5 | TRBV12-3/TRBV12-4 | TRBD1 | TGTGCCAGCAGTTCCCGTCCGGGACAGGGATTCGGTCAGCCCCAGCATTTT | CASSSRPGQGFGQPQHF
many | TRBJ1-1 | TRBV11-1 | NA | TGTGCCAGCAGCCGACTACAGGGACCTCCGCTGAACACTGAAGCTTTCTTT | CASSRLQGPPLNTEAFF
many | TRBJ2-7 | TRBV11-2 | NA | TGTGCCAGCAGCAGAATAAGGGGCAGGAGCTCCTACGAGCAGTACTTC | CASSRIRGRSSYEQYF
NA | TRBJ2-3 | TRBV9 | NA | TGTGCCAGCAGCGTAGGGTCGGCTAGCACAGATACGCAGTATTTT | CASSVGSASTDTQYF
NA | TRBJ2-3 | TRBV20-1 | NA | TGCAGTGCGGAACCCCTCACAGATACGCAGTATTTT | CSAEPLTDTQYF
few | TRBJ2-5 | TRBV10-3 | TRBD2 | TGTGCCATCAGTGAAAGAGCGGGAGGGAGTACGGAGACCCAGTACTTC | CAISERAGGSTETQYF
NA | TRBJ2-7 | TRBV12-3/TRBV12-4 | TRBD2 | TGTGCCAGTTCGACCGGGACTAGCCCTACGAGGCAGTACTTC | CASSTGTSPTRQYF
many | TRBJ1-2 | TRBV28 | NA | TGTGCCAGCAGTCCAGAGACAGCCCACTATGGCTACACCTTC | CASSPETAHYGYTF
many | TRBJ2-5 | TRBV11-2 | NA | TGTGCCAGCAGCACCCCCCGGAAAGCTAAAGAGACCCAGTACTTC | CASSTPRKAKETQYF
NA | TRBJ1-5 | TRBV20-1 | NA | TGCAGTGCTAGAAGAGGGGATAGCAATCAGCCCCAGCATTTT | CSARRGDSNQPQHF
many | TRBJ2-1 | TRBV7-2 | TRBD2 | TGTGCCAGCAGCTTTGCTAGCGGGGGGTGGGATGAGCAGTTCTTC | CASSFASGGWDEQFF
many | TRBJ2-6 | TRBV6-1 | NA | TGTGCCAGCGACAGGGAGGTCTCTGGGGCCAACGTCCTGACTTTC | CASDREVSGANVLTF
many | TRBJ2-7 | TRBV4-1 | NA | TGCGCCAGCAGCCAGGTTACACCGACCTACGAGCAGTACTTC | CASSQVTPTYEQYF
many | TRBJ2-1 | TRBV7-8 | NA | TGTGCCAGCAGCCCCAAAAGGGGCCCGGGAAATGAGCAGTTCTTC | CASSPKRGPGNEQFF
few | TRBJ2-7 | TRBV28 | TRBD2 | TGTGCCAGCAGGTCCCCCTCTAGCGGGAGGACCAACGAGCAGTACTTC | CASRSPSSGRTNEQYF
many | TRBJ2-1 | TRBV19 | NA | TGTGCCAGTAGTATTTTACAGGGAAATGAGCAGTTCTTC | CASSILQGNEQFF
NA | TRBJ2-1 | TRBV13 | TRBD2 | TGTGCCAGCAGCTACAAGAGGACTAGCGGTTTTAATGAGCAGTTCTTC | CASSYKRTSGFNEQFF
many | TRBJ2-5 | TRBV11-3 | TRBD2 | TGTGCCAGCAGCTTAGGCGTGACTAGCGGGAGTGGAGAGACCCAGTACTTC | CASSLGVTSGSGETQYF
NA | TRBJ2-7 | TRBV12-3/TRBV12-4 | NA | TGTGCCAGCAGTTTAGCGCGGCAGGACCCGCAGTACTTC | CASSLARQDPQYF
NA | TRBJ1-1 | TRBV11-1 | NA | TGTGCCAGCAGCTTCCATACCGGGACTGAAGCTTTCTTT | CASSFHTGTEAFF
few | TRBJ2-7 | TRBV19 | NA | TGTGCCAGTAGTATCGGGGACAAGGTCTACGAGCAGTACTTC | CASSIGDKVYEQYF
many | TRBJ2-1 | TRBV29-1 | TRBD1 | TGCAGCGTGGGACAGGGTCACAATGAGCAGTTCTTC | CSVGQGHNEQFF
many | TRBJ2-5 | TRBV7-2 | NA | TGTGCCAGCAGCAACCAAGAGACCCAGTACTTC | CASSNQETQYF
once | TRBJ2-3 | TRBV7-9 | NA | TGTGCCAGCAGCCTCCGGGGCACACATACGCAGTATTTT | CASSLRGTHTQYF
NA | TRBJ2-3 | TRBV4-1 | NA | TGCGCCAGCAGCCAAGATAGTCCATTGGGACTCTCAACGTACACAGATACGCAGTATTTT | CASSQDSPLGLSTYTDTQYF
NA | TRBJ2-3 | TRBV9 | TRBD2 | TGTGCCAGCAGCCTCGGGACTAGCGGGGGCGGAGATACGCAGTATTTT | CASSLGTSGGGDTQYF
few | TRBJ2-1 | TRBV5-1 | NA | TGCGCCAGCAGCTTGGAAATTGGGCAGCGCGAGCAGTTCTTC | CASSLEIGQREQFF
many | TRBJ2-7 | TRBV29-1 | TRBD1 | TGCAGCGTGCAGGGGGCGACTTACGAGCAGTACTTC | CSVQGATYEQYF
NA | TRBJ2-4 | TRBV28 | NA | TGTGCCAGCAGTTTATTGGTGGCCAAAAACATTCAGTACTTC | CASSLLVAKNIQYF
few | TRBJ1-6 | TRBV5-1 | TRBD1 | TGCGCCAGCAGCGTGGTTCAGGGGGGAAATTCACCCCTCCACTTT | CASSVVQGGNSPLHF
many | TRBJ2-1 | TRBV9 | NA | TGTGCCAGCAGCGTAGTGGAGGGGTCCTACAATGAGCAGTTCTTC | CASSVVEGSYNEQFF
NA | TRBJ1-2 | TRBV6-5 | TRBD1 | TGTGCCAGCAGTTTTCTGGACAGGGCTGGCTACACCTTC | CASSFLDRAGYTF
many | TRBJ2-7 | TRBV11-2 | NA | TGTGCCAGCAGCCACCGGACCCCTGAGCAGTACTTC | CASSHRTPEQYF
few | TRBJ2-1 | TRBV6-5 | TRBD1 | TGTGCCAGCCTACCAAGGGACAGGGTCCGACTGAGTGAGCAGTTCTTC | CASLPRDRVRLSEQFF
many | TRBJ1-1 | TRBV7-2 | NA | TGTGCCAGCAGCTTTGTAGGGTCCGGTGAAGCTTTCTTT | CASSFVGSGEAFF
few | TRBJ1-5 | TRBV27 | NA | TGTGCCAGCAGGAAGTCGACAGATAGCAATCAGCCCCAGCATTTT | CASRKSTDSNQPQHF
many | TRBJ2-3 | TRBV7-9 | TRBD2 | TGTGCCAGCAGCTTAAAGTTCAGACTAGCGGGAGCGGGCGATACGCAGTATTTT | CASSLKFRLAGAGDTQYF
many | TRBJ1-3 | TRBV12-3/TRBV12-4 | NA | TGTGCCAGCAGACTAGGGATCTCTGGAAACACCATATATTTT | CASRLGISGNTIYF
NA | TRBJ2-1 | TRBV12-3/TRBV12-4 | NA | TGTGCCAGCAGTTCGTCAATGCGTACCGGGAAAGGGGTCTATGAGCAGTTCTTC | CASSSSMRTGKGVYEQFF
many | TRBJ1-1 | TRBV7-2 | TRBD1 | TGTGCCAGCAGCTCGGACAGGGGGATGAAAGCTTTCTTT | CASSSDRGMKAFF
many | TRBJ2-4 | TRBV30 | NA | TGTGCCTACACGTCCGGGCTTTACAGGGACATTCAGTACTTC | CAYTSGLYRDIQYF
many | TRBJ2-1 | TRBV12-5 | TRBD1 | TGTGCTAGTGGTCGGGGACAGGGGGCGAGTAATGAGCAGTTCTTC | CASGRGQGASNEQFF
many | TRBJ1-1 | TRBV7-2 | NA | TGTGCCAGCAGCTTATGGGAGACGAACACTGAAGCTTTCTTT | CASSLWETNTEAFF
many | TRBJ1-4 | TRBV15 | NA | TGTGCCACCAGCAGGTCCAGGTCCTCAACTAATGAAAAACTGTTTTTT | CATSRSRSSTNEKLFF
many | TRBJ2-7 | TRBV7-9 | TRBD1 | TGTGCCAGCAGCCCTCTCGGGACAGGGGGAAGCCGTTACGAGCAGTACTTC | CASSPLGTGGSRYEQYF
NA | TRBJ2-2 | TRBV2 | TRBD1 | TGTGCCAGCAGACAGGGGGTAATTAGAGGCGGGGAGCTGTTTTTT | CASRQGVIRGGELFF
many | TRBJ2-6 | TRBV29-1 | NA | TGCAGCGTTGACGTGGAATCTGGGGCCAACGTCCTGACTTTC | CSVDVESGANVLTF